The T cell receptor (beta chain) described here comes from a study of blood T cell repertoires in COVID-19. Study-wide background: Whether acute or convalescent, the COVID-19 samples came from the United States, Italy and Spain.

Trimming removed 3 bases at V and 4 bases at J, with 9 bases between. CDR3 length: 13 residues. The method was immunoSEQ multiplex PCR; TCRdb's version includes in-frame clones alone and lacks a portion of them. This sample has roughly 200,000 clones; approximately 89% occur once, and the top ten carry 6.2%. The sequence came from a man in his forties who had recovered from COVID-19. The sample consisted of PBMCs or T cells enriched from blood (not recorded which). The genes are TRBV12-3 or TRBV12-4 and TRBJ1-1; D is ambiguous. The CDR3 reads CASSFGSRTEAFF. The CDR3 DNA reads as TGTGCCAGCAGTTTCGGGTCGCGCACTGAAGCTTTCTTT.